This TCR beta chain emerged from a study of tissue T cells after allogeneic stem cell transplantation. Study outcomes and limitations: The study did not identify alloreactive or antigen-specific tissue TCRs, and some clones might be persisting host cells.

The sample's time point: mouse harvest day 7 after allogeneic transplant. Mouse grafts combined 10^7 T-cell-depleted bone marrow cells with 10^6 splenic CD5+ T cells. This mouse GVHD model was MHC-mismatched B6 to BALB/c, profiled day 7 or 14. Repertoires were generated with immunoSEQ multiplex PCR, while TCRdb's copy carries only in-frame clones and drops some. Of more than 6,500 clones listed, over 40% were seen once; the top ten hold around 7.1%. Points on this clone: Its antigen is not identified. Mouse names are used for the genes.

The sequencing sample was made of gut tissue. The TCR sequence derives from a female BALB/c mouse given C57BL/6 T cells with graft-versus-host disease after an allogeneic hematopoietic cell transplant.

Incomplete CDR3 DNA: TGTGCCAGCAGCGACGGGACAGGGACAGAAGTCTTC. Protein: CASSDGTGTEVF. The whole CDR3 is CASSDGTGTEVFF. The rearrangement uses TRBV3 and TRBJ1-1; 9 nucleotides match TRBD1. The read falls 1 residue short of the CDR3 end, and the missing part is taken from the germline J gene. CDR3 length equals 13 residues. The junction had 3 bases not matched to a gene; V was cut back by 5 bases and J by 5 bases. The germline V gene has CDR1 SNHLY and CDR2 FYNGKV (reference sequence). Complete variable domain (other parts from reference TRBV3 and TRBJ1-1): GPKVLQIPSHQIIDMGQMVTLNCDPVSNHLYFYWYKQILGQQMEFLVNFYNGKVMEKSKLFKDQFSVERPDGSYFTLKIQPTALEDSAVYFCASSDGTGTEVFFGKGTRLTVV.